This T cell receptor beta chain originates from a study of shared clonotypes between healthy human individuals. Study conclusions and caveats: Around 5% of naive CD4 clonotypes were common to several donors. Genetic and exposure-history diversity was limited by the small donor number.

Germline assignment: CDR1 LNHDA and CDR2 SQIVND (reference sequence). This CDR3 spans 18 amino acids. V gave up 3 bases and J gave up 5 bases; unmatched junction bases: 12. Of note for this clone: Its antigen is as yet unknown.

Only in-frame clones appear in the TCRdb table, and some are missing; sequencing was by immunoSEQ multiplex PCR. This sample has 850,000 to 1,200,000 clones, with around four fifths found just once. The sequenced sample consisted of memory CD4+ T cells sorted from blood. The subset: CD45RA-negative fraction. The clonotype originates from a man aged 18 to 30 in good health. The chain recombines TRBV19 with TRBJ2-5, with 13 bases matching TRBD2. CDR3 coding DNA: TGTGCCAGTAGTATGGGGACTAGCGGGAACCCCTGGGAGGAGACCCAGTACTTC. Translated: CASSMGTSGNPWEETQYF.